These T cell receptor beta chains were read from a single sample in a study of cytomegalovirus exposure and HLA in healthy donors. Sequenced by immunoSEQ multiplex PCR; TCRdb stores in-frame clones only, minus some. Altogether 150,000 or so clones are present, less than 85% being singletons, with the ten largest covering approximately 2.3%. Source material: PBMCs. The receptors were gathered from a woman aged 55-69 years in good health and CMV-seropositive. Each CDR3 is given with its conserved first and last residue. A D gene is named only where the DNA matches it firmly. Size tells how often a clone was seen (once, few, many) or the class of an expanded clone, and some rows leave it out.

v_gene,d_gene,abundance,j_gene,CDR3aa,CDR3nt
TRBV6-1,-,-,TRBJ1-5,CASSEVGRDQPQHF,TGTGCCAGCAGTGAAGTTGGGAGGGATCAGCCCCAGCATTTT
TRBV28,-,-,TRBJ2-7,CASSSFQGWYEQYF,TGTGCCAGCAGTTCATTCCAGGGGTGGTACGAGCAGTACTTC
TRBV28,TRBD2,few,TRBJ2-7,CASSLPLISGRSTEQYF,TGTGCCAGCAGTTTACCTCTAATTAGCGGGAGAAGTACCGAGCAGTACTTC
TRBV6-5,TRBD1,few,TRBJ1-5,CASSRTTGGNQPQHF,TGTGCCAGCAGCCGAACTACAGGGGGCAATCAGCCCCAGCATTTT
TRBV28,-,-,TRBJ1-2,CASSLSTAYGYTF,TGTGCCAGCAGTTTGAGTACAGCTTATGGCTACACCTTC
TRBV4-1,TRBD1,-,TRBJ1-5,CASSQWTGSNQPQHF,TGCGCCAGCAGCCAATGGACAGGGAGCAATCAGCCCCAGCATTTT
TRBV2,TRBD1,few,TRBJ1-2,CASRQAGGVYGYTF,TGTGCCAGCAGGCAGGCAGGGGGCGTGTATGGCTACACCTTC
TRBV19,TRBD1,-,TRBJ1-1,CASSVQGGKTEAFF,TGTGCCAGTAGTGTACAGGGGGGGAAGACTGAAGCTTTCTTT
TRBV19,-,-,TRBJ2-1,CASSIGANNEQFF,TGTGCCAGTAGTATAGGGGCTAACAATGAGCAGTTCTTC
TRBV19,TRBD2,few,TRBJ2-7,CASSIGTSGTYEQYF,TGTGCCAGTAGTATTGGGACTAGCGGGACCTACGAGCAGTACTTC
TRBV5-6,-,-,TRBJ1-4,CASSSRYMGEKLFF,TGTGCCAGCAGCTCTAGGTACATGGGTGAAAAACTGTTTTTT
TRBV18,TRBD1,-,TRBJ1-2,CASSPSGQGNYGYTF,TGTGCCAGCTCACCTTCCGGACAGGGAAACTATGGCTACACCTTC
TRBV13,TRBD2,-,TRBJ2-3,CASSFSSGRASDTQYF,TGTGCCAGCAGCTTTTCTAGCGGGAGGGCCTCAGATACGCAGTATTTT
TRBV28,-,few,TRBJ1-5,CASSLSSGGSNQPQHF,TGTGCCAGCAGTTTATCATCGGGGGGCAGCAATCAGCCCCAGCATTTT
TRBV11-2,TRBD1,-,TRBJ1-1,CASSSGQATGNTEAFF,TGTGCCAGCAGCTCAGGACAGGCCACGGGGAACACTGAAGCTTTCTTT
TRBV4-1,TRBD1,-,TRBJ2-3,CASSRGQGSTDTQYF,TGCGCCAGCAGCCGAGGACAGGGAAGCACAGATACGCAGTATTTT
TRBV18,-,-,TRBJ1-1,CASSRLQGGTEAFF,TGTGCCAGCTCACGTCTACAGGGTGGCACTGAAGCTTTCTTT
TRBV2,TRBD1,-,TRBJ1-5,CASGTDEGNQPQHF,TGTGCCAGCGGGACAGACGAAGGAAATCAGCCCCAGCATTTT
TRBV28,TRBD1,-,TRBJ1-1,CASSGAPGQGNTEAFF,TGTGCCAGCAGTGGCGCCCCGGGACAGGGAAACACTGAAGCTTTCTTT
TRBV9,TRBD2,-,TRBJ2-1,CASSSSGNHYNEQFF,TGTGCCAGCAGCAGTAGCGGGAATCATTACAATGAGCAGTTCTTC
TRBV5-4,-,few,TRBJ2-6,CASSLEPTGANVLTF,TGTGCCAGCAGCTTGGAGCCAACTGGGGCCAACGTCCTGACTTTC
TRBV5-6,TRBD1,-,TRBJ1-5,CASSLGTGMGNQPQHF,TGTGCCAGCAGCTTAGGGACAGGGATGGGCAATCAGCCCCAGCATTTT
TRBV30,TRBD1,-,TRBJ1-2,CAWSPGQGTYGYTF,TGTGCCTGGAGTCCGGGACAGGGGACCTATGGCTACACCTTC
TRBV29-1,-,-,TRBJ1-1,CSVTGFFSNTEAFF,TGCAGCGTTACAGGGTTTTTCTCGAACACTGAAGCTTTCTTT
TRBV27,TRBD2,-,TRBJ2-5,CASSFWGEGLETQYF,TGTGCCAGCAGTTTCTGGGGGGAGGGCCTGGAGACCCAGTACTTC
TRBV28,TRBD1,-,TRBJ2-7,CASRSGQGMTYEQYF,TGTGCCAGCAGATCGGGACAGGGTATGACCTACGAGCAGTACTTC
TRBV7-2,-,few,TRBJ2-3,CASSLGGIPDTQYF,TGTGCCAGCAGCTTAGGCGGGATCCCAGATACGCAGTATTTT
TRBV5-1,TRBD1,-,TRBJ2-7,CASSLGTGALSYEQYF,TGCGCCAGCAGCTTGGGTACAGGGGCTCTCTCCTACGAGCAGTACTTC
TRBV13,-,-,TRBJ1-1,CASSARDTTEAFF,TGTGCCAGCAGCGCCCGGGACACCACTGAAGCTTTCTTT
TRBV10-3,TRBD2,-,TRBJ2-3,CAISARLAGGPSTDTQYF,TGTGCCATCAGTGCCAGACTAGCGGGAGGACCCAGCACAGATACGCAGTATTTT
TRBV28,-,once,TRBJ1-3,CASIPPGTPSGNTIYF,TGTGCCAGCATTCCCCCAGGGACACCGTCTGGAAACACCATATATTTT
TRBV6-5,TRBD2,-,TRBJ2-1,CASSWKGGSSYNEQFF,TGTGCCAGCAGTTGGAAGGGCGGGAGCTCCTACAATGAGCAGTTCTTC
TRBV2,TRBD1,-,TRBJ1-1,CASSEERDRAAFF,TGTGCCAGCAGTGAAGAAAGGGACAGGGCAGCTTTCTTT
TRBV2,-,-,TRBJ2-7,CASSEPPGNEQYF,TGTGCCAGCAGTGAACCGCCAGGGAACGAGCAGTACTTC
TRBV5-4,-,few,TRBJ2-1,CASSYTSRIYNEQFF,TGTGCCAGCAGCTACACTAGCAGAATTTACAATGAGCAGTTCTTC
TRBV2,-,-,TRBJ1-5,CASSNRDYGNQPQHF,TGTGCCAGCAGTAACCGGGACTATGGAAATCAGCCCCAGCATTTT
TRBV7-9,TRBD1,-,TRBJ2-2,CASRQTGGYTGELFF,TGTGCCAGCAGGCAGACAGGGGGCTACACCGGGGAGCTGTTTTTT
TRBV11-2,TRBD1,-,TRBJ2-5,CASSFGTGGRETQYF,TGTGCCAGCAGCTTTGGGACAGGGGGCCGGGAGACCCAGTACTTC
TRBV30,-,-,TRBJ2-3,CAFSGTDTQYF,TGTGCCTTCTCGGGGACAGATACGCAGTATTTT
TRBV18,-,-,TRBJ1-1,CASSPPSRKNTEAFF,TGTGCCAGCTCACCACCAAGTAGAAAGAACACTGAAGCTTTCTTT
TRBV19,-,-,TRBJ1-3,CASSIRAGSGNTIYF,TGTGCCAGTAGTATCCGGGCGGGCTCTGGAAACACCATATATTTT
TRBV11-2,-,-,TRBJ1-4,CASSSGQPATNEKLFF,TGTGCCAGCAGCTCCGGACAGCCGGCAACTAATGAAAAACTGTTTTTT
TRBV7-6,TRBD2,-,TRBJ2-1,CASSSTSGSYNEQFF,TGTGCCAGCAGCTCTACTAGCGGGTCTTACAATGAGCAGTTCTTC
TRBV7-8,TRBD1,-,TRBJ1-4,CASSQGDSATNEKLFF,TGTGCCAGCAGCCAAGGGGACAGTGCAACTAATGAAAAACTGTTTTTT
TRBV21-1,-,-,TRBJ1-5,CASSPRQEDSNQPQHF,TGTGCCAGCAGCCCCCGACAGGAAGATAGCAATCAGCCCCAGCATTTT
TRBV6-5,-,-,TRBJ1-2,CASSYSKLSYTF,TGTGCCAGCAGTTACTCAAAATTAAGCTACACCTTC
TRBV4-1,TRBD1,few,TRBJ2-7,CASSQPGQVLYEQYF,TGCGCCAGCAGCCAACCAGGACAGGTTTTGTACGAGCAGTACTTC
TRBV5-5,TRBD2,-,TRBJ2-7,CASSVIASGRAAYEQYF,TGTGCCAGCAGCGTAATCGCTAGCGGGAGGGCCGCCTACGAGCAGTACTTC
TRBV28,-,-,TRBJ2-6,CASSFAAGVGANVLTF,TGTGCCAGCAGTTTCGCGGCAGGGGTCGGGGCCAACGTCCTGACTTTC
TRBV5-6,-,once,TRBJ1-2,CASSGTNYGYTF,TGTGCCAGCAGCGGGACAAACTATGGCTACACCTTC
TRBV7-9,-,-,TRBJ1-5,CASSRDNSNQPQHF,TGTGCCAGCAGCCGGGACAATAGCAATCAGCCCCAGCATTTT
TRBV7-9,TRBD1,many,TRBJ2-7,CASSPGQAGFYF,TGTGCCAGCAGCCCAGGACAGGCCGGGTTTTACTTC
TRBV10-1,-,-,TRBJ2-3,CASSESWRTDTQYF,TGCGCCAGCAGTGAGTCGTGGCGGACAGATACGCAGTATTTT
TRBV10-3,-,-,TRBJ2-5,CAISVGPRGETQYF,TGTGCCATCAGTGTAGGCCCCCGGGGGGAGACCCAGTACTTC
TRBV6-5,-,-,TRBJ2-3,CASSYSSQGSIDTQYF,TGTGCCAGCAGTTACTCGAGCCAGGGAAGCATAGATACGCAGTATTTT